A single sample gave rise to the 23 T cell receptor beta chains below, sequenced in a study of blood T cell repertoires in COVID-19. Sequencing was performed with immunoSEQ multiplex PCR; in TCRdb, only in-frame clones are kept and a portion is missing. The sample consists of over 100,000 clones, about 80% of them appearing once. The source material was peripheral blood. These receptors came from a man aged 60 to 69 with active or convalescent COVID-19.

The gene calls are TRBV2 and TRBJ1-2, with a possible D match to TRBD1 (5 bases). Germline V CDR1 and CDR2: SNHLY, FYNNEI. The CDR3 length is 14 residues. Trimming left V 6 bases short and J 7 bases short, with 18 bases between. The CDR3 DNA is TGTGCCAGCAGCGCCGAAAGGGGTAATGCTGGCTACACCTTC. This translates into CASSAERGNAGYTF.

This sequence joins TRBV27 and TRBJ2-3, with 10 nucleotides matching TRBD2. CDR3 length equals 19 residues. V lost 6 bases, J lost 1 base, and 16 bases stayed unmatched. From germline, CDR1 is MNHEY and CDR2 SMNVEV (reference sequence). The CDR3 DNA reads as TGTGCCAGCAGCCAGAGACTAGCGGGTATTTCCAGCCGCACAGATACGCAGTATTTT. Protein sequence: CASSQRLAGISSRTDTQYF.

The chain links TRBV29-1 to TRBJ2-1; the D gene is possibly TRBD1 (5 bases). Germline CDR1 reads SQVTM; CDR2 reads ANQGSEA. The ends were cut back, 0 bases at V and 5 bases at J, with 8 bases in the middle. This CDR3 contains 13 residues. The CDR3 region has the DNA TGCAGCGTTGAAGATTGGACAAACAATGAGCAGTTCTTC. Its translation is CSVEDWTNNEQFF.

This clone was seen just once. The chain combines TRBV6-5 with TRBJ1-5; D uncertain. The V and J ends lost 6 bases and 6 bases respectively, with 15 bases between them. The CDR3 spans 14 residues. Per the germline V gene, CDR1 is MNHEY and CDR2 is SVGAGI. The CDR3 loop is CASSDGLEGQPQHF. CDR3 sequence (DNA): TGTGCCAGCAGCGACGGACTTGAGGGTCAGCCCCAGCATTTT.

This clone was found once. V is TRBV28 and J is TRBJ1-1; D is ambiguous. Looked up from germline, CDR1 is MDHEN and CDR2 is SYDVKM. This CDR3 contains 16 residues. The ends were cut back, 2 bases at V and 0 bases at J, with 13 bases in the middle. In DNA form, the CDR3 reads TGTGCCAGCAGTTTAGGAGCAAGAGGTCTGAACACTGAAGCTTTCTTT. It specifies CASSLGARGLNTEAFF.

J is TRBJ1-5 and V is TRBV24-1; D is perhaps TRBD1 (6 bases). The germline V gene encodes CDR1 KGHDR and CDR2 SFDVKD. V gave up 4 bases and J gave up 4 bases, with 10 bases separating them. The CDR3 spans 14 residues. The CDR3 reads CATSEHTGNQPQHF. CDR3 nucleotides: TGTGCCACCAGTGAACATACAGGGAATCAGCCCCAGCATTTT.

This chain links TRBV2 with TRBJ1-4; no definite D call. With 7 bases removed from V and 0 bases from J, the gap between germline ends came to 6 bases. The CDR3 contains 13 residues. The germline V gene encodes CDR1 SNHLY and CDR2 FYNNEI. The CDR3 protein is CASTFSTNEKLFF. In nucleotides, the CDR3 is TGTGCCAGCACCTTTTCAACTAATGAAAAACTGTTTTTT.

CDR3 residues: CASSYSGVLASYEQYF. DNA of the CDR3: TGTGCCAGCAGTTACTCCGGGGTCCTGGCGTCCTACGAGCAGTACTTC. The chain links TRBV6-2 or TRBV6-3 to TRBJ2-7; TRBD2 might be the D (5 bases). Looked up from germline, CDR1 is MNHEY and CDR2 is SVGEGT. The ends were cut back, 0 bases at V and 1 base at J, with 13 bases in the middle. The CDR3 runs to 16 residues.

The rearrangement links TRBV5-4 to TRBJ2-5; D ambiguous. The V end lost 3 bases, the J end lost 5 bases, and 11 bases lay between the germline ends. The CDR3 consists of 13 residues. Germline values: CDR1 SGHNT, CDR2 YYREEE (reference sequence). The CDR3 reads CASSYGAVETQYF. CDR3 DNA: TGTGCCAGCAGCTACGGTGCGGTGGAGACCCAGTACTTC. The entire variable domain, with the rest obtained from reference TRBV5-4 and TRBJ2-5, is as follows: ETGVTQSPTHLIKTRGQQVTLRCSSQSGHNTVSWYQQALGQGPQFIFQYYREEENGRGNFPPRFSGLQFPNYSSELNVNALELDDSALYLCASSYGAVETQYFGPGTRLLVL.

This chain connects TRBV6-2 or TRBV6-3 to TRBJ1-1; 7 positions match TRBD1. J lost 5 bases, V lost 2 bases, and 5 bases had no gene match. The germline V gene encodes CDR1 MNHEY and CDR2 SVGEGT. The CDR3 has 14 residues. The DNA for the CDR3 is TGTGCCAGCAGTTACAAAGCAGGGGGGACTGAAGCTTTCTTT. This encodes CASSYKAGGTEAFF.

The CDR3 sequence is CASSLRREGPLHF. The CDR3, as DNA: TGTGCCAGCAGTTTACGGCGGGAAGGTCCCCTCCACTTT. The chain links TRBV28 to TRBJ1-6; D gene ambiguous. There are 13 residues in the CDR3. V was clipped by 2 bases and J by 13 bases, with 12 bases between them. The germline V gene has CDR1 MDHEN and CDR2 SYDVKM.

This chain connects TRBV25-1 to TRBJ1-4; D uncertain. Germline V gene lookup returns CDR1 MGHDK and CDR2 SYGVNS. V was pared by 2 bases and J by 7 bases, with 14 bases between. The CDR3 length is 15 residues. The CDR3 loop is CASSEHGGNTEKLFF. CDR3 nucleotides: TGTGCCAGCAGTGAACATGGAGGGAATACTGAAAAACTGTTTTTT. The entire variable domain, with the rest obtained from reference TRBV25-1 and TRBJ1-4, is as follows: EADIYQTPRYLVIGTGKKITLECSQTMGHDKMYWYQQDPGMELHLIHYSYGVNSTEKGDLSSESTVSRIRTEHFPLTLESARPSHTSQYLCASSEHGGNTEKLFFGSGTQLSVL.

This clone is a singleton in its sample. V gene TRBV5-8 combines with J gene TRBJ2-5; TRBD2 aligns across 9 bases. V was pared by 2 bases and J by 5 bases, with 4 bases of the junction left unmatched. The CDR3 sequence is 14 residues long. Germline CDR1 is SGHTS and CDR2 is YDEGEE. The chain's CDR3 is CASSFYSGSETQYF. CDR3 nucleotides: TGTGCCAGCAGCTTTTATAGCGGGAGTGAGACCCAGTACTTC.

The chain joins TRBV24-1 to TRBJ2-7; 9 bases fit TRBD1. This CDR3 has 15 amino acids. J lost 1 base, V lost 3 bases, and 3 bases had no gene match. Germline loops: CDR1 KGHDR, CDR2 SFDVKD. CDR3: CATSDTGTGSYEQYF. DNA for the CDR3: TGTGCCACCAGTGATACCGGGACAGGGTCCTACGAGCAGTACTTC.

The chain recombines TRBV6-6 with TRBJ2-4, with 14 nucleotides matching TRBD2. Germline V gene sequence: CDR1 MNHNY, CDR2 SVGAGI (reference sequence). V shed 5 bases, J shed 3 bases, and the junction held 21 bases outside the gene matches. This CDR3 is 22 amino acids long. In DNA form, the CDR3 reads TGTGCCAGCAGTCATAACAGGATGACCGGGACTAGCGGGAGAGTTAGCAAAAACATTCAGTACTTC. As protein: CASSHNRMTGTSGRVSKNIQYF.

This clone appeared a single time. The V call is TRBV7-2, the J call TRBJ1-1; D might be TRBD1 (6 bases). Germline V gene lookup returns CDR1 SGHTA and CDR2 FQGNSA. The V end lost 4 bases, the J end lost 10 bases, and 10 bases lay between the germline ends. The CDR3 is 11 residues long. CDR3 protein: CASSYAGAAFF. The CDR3 DNA reads as TGTGCCAGCAGCTATGCGGGGGCAGCTTTCTTT.

The chain is built from TRBV19 and TRBJ2-7; weak D call: TRBD1 (5 bases). The V gene's germline CDR1 is LNHDA and CDR2 SQIVND (reference sequence). The CDR3 loop spans 14 amino acids. V shed 4 bases and J shed 5 bases, with 15 bases lying between them. CDR3 residues: CASSNFDSGHEQYF. The CDR3, as DNA: TGTGCCAGTAGTAACTTCGACAGTGGCCACGAGCAGTACTTC.

The chain joins TRBV19 to TRBJ1-2; D call uncertain. The V end was cut by 2 bases, the J end by 4 bases, with 8 bases between. The V gene's germline CDR1 is LNHDA and CDR2 SQIVND (reference sequence). The CDR3 runs to 13 residues. The CDR3 DNA sequence: TGTGCCAGTAGTATAACAGAGATCTATGGCTACACCTTC. Protein product: CASSITEIYGYTF.

This clone was observed a handful of times. This chain uses TRBV5-6 with TRBJ2-1, with D perhaps TRBD2 (6 bases). This CDR3 region has 15 residues. V was cut by 5 bases and J by 2 bases, with 14 bases left in between. CDR1 is SGHDT and CDR2 is YYEEEE in the germline V gene. Here the CDR3 reads CASRPRWGAYNEQFF. The CDR3 DNA sequence: TGTGCCAGCAGGCCTAGGTGGGGGGCCTACAATGAGCAGTTCTTC.

CDR3 protein: CASSFLAGVSDTQYF. As DNA, the CDR3 is TGTGCCAGCAGCTTCCTAGCGGGAGTATCAGATACGCAGTATTTT. The chain couples TRBV7-9 to TRBJ2-3, with 10 positions matching TRBD2. The CDR3 extends over 15 amino acids. Germline CDR1 is SEHNR and CDR2 is FQNEAQ (reference sequence). The ends lost 3 bases at V and 4 bases at J; junction bases unmatched: 4.

The chain combines TRBV6-6 with TRBJ2-1; D not certain. This CDR3 has 14 amino acids. The ends were cut back, 4 bases at V and 4 bases at J, with 11 bases in the middle. Looked up from germline, CDR1 is MNHNY and CDR2 is SVGAGI (reference sequence). The CDR3 DNA follows: TGTGCCAGCAGTTTACAAATCGGGTACAATGAGCAGTTCTTC. Translating gives CASSLQIGYNEQFF.

CDR3 in amino acids: CASSLGTVPYF. Here the CDR3 DNA reads TGCGCCAGCAGCTTGGGTACAGTTCCGTACTTC. The V and J genes are TRBV5-1 and TRBJ2-7, with no clear D. The CDR3 is 11 amino acids. Germline V gene lookup returns CDR1 SGHRS and CDR2 YFSETQ. V lost 0 bases and J lost 12, with 10 bases in between.

This chain joins TRBV16 and TRBJ1-4; 7 bases are shared with TRBD1. Germline V lookup: CDR1 KGHSY, CDR2 FQNENV. The CDR3 is 15 amino acids. After removal of 0 bases from V and 5 bases from J, the junction contained 3 bases not matched to a gene. For the CDR3, the DNA is TGTGCCAGCAGCCAATCGGGACAGCTAAATGAAAAACTGTTTTTT. It translates to CASSQSGQLNEKLFF.